A selection of T cell receptor beta chains follows, all from one sample in a study of CD8 T cells in ankylosing spondylitis. TCRdb reanalysed the 5' RACE reads using MiXCR and keeps one entry per CDR3 protein. This table holds about 700,000 distinct CDR3 sequences, 19% found once. Sequencing was performed on blood, either unsorted or a sorted T cell fraction (not recorded which). The receptor source for this set is a male donor with ankylosing spondylitis. CDR3s include the opening cysteine and the closing phenylalanine or tryptophan. The D gene is left open where the match is weak. Clone size, where shown, is once, few, many, or a class for clones that have expanded.

d_gene,v_gene,abundance,j_gene,CDR3aa,CDR3nt
.,TRBV7-9,few,TRBJ2-2,CASRSGAGNTGELFF,TGTGCCAGCAGGTCCGGAGCGGGGAACACCGGGGAGCTGTTTTTT
TRBD1,TRBV28,.,TRBJ1-2,CASSYRGENGYTF,TGTGCCAGCAGTTACAGGGGAGAGAATGGCTACACCTTC
.,TRBV5-1,.,TRBJ1-2,CASSPTGENYGYTF,TGCGCCAGCAGCCCCACCGGTGAAAACTATGGCTACACCTTC
TRBD1,TRBV12-3/TRBV12-4,.,TRBJ1-6,CASSSGQLRASPLHF,TGTGCCAGCAGTTCGGGACAGCTTAGGGCCTCACCCCTCCACTTT
.,TRBV7-2,few,TRBJ1-6,CASSHDSTSGSPLHF,TGTGCCAGCAGCCACGACAGTACTTCTGGTTCACCCCTCCACTTT
TRBD2,TRBV28,few,TRBJ2-3,CASSLGSGRTRYF,TGTGCCAGCAGTTTAGGTAGCGGGAGGACACGGTATTTT
.,TRBV19,.,TRBJ1-2,CASSSGTGFYYGYTF,TGTGCCAGTAGTTCAGGCACAGGGTTTTATTATGGCTACACCTTC
.,TRBV29-1,.,TRBJ2-3,CSVEGTAADTQYF,TGCAGCGTTGAAGGGACAGCCGCAGATACGCAGTATTTT
.,TRBV28,many,TRBJ2-1,CASSGRLPGANEQFF,TGTGCCAGCAGTGGAAGACTCCCTGGGGCGAATGAGCAGTTCTTC
TRBD2,TRBV11-2,few,TRBJ2-3,CASSSPRGGRGNTDTQYF,TGTGCCAGCAGCTCGCCCCGTGGCGGGAGGGGTAACACAGATACGCAGTATTTT
TRBD2,TRBV11-1,.,TRBJ2-5,CASSRQIGLAGGTQYF,TGTGCCAGCAGCCGGCAAATCGGACTAGCGGGGGGAACCCAGTACTTC
.,TRBV7-9,.,TRBJ1-5,CASSLITGSNQPQHF,TGTGCCAGCAGCTTAATCACAGGGAGCAATCAGCCCCAGCATTTT
.,TRBV7-9,.,TRBJ2-3,CASSPEVWGFSDTQYF,TGTGCCAGCAGCCCCGAAGTCTGGGGGTTTTCAGATACGCAGTATTTT
.,TRBV27,.,TRBJ2-7,CASSLSRGGSYEQYF,TGTGCCAGCAGTTTATCCCGGGGAGGCTCCTACGAGCAGTACTTC
TRBD1,TRBV24-1,few,TRBJ2-1,CATSDLGTGGVRNEQFF,TGTGCCACCAGTGATTTGGGGACAGGGGGAGTGCGGAATGAGCAGTTCTTC
TRBD1,TRBV29-1,.,TRBJ2-7,CSVGTGGAYEQYF,TGCAGCGTTGGGACAGGGGGGGCCTACGAGCAGTACTTC
.,TRBV2,.,TRBJ2-3,CASRLRYRVGTDTQYF,TGTGCCAGCAGATTGAGGTACAGAGTCGGCACAGATACGCAGTATTTT
.,TRBV5-1,few,TRBJ1-1,CASSLVGASTEAFF,TGCGCCAGCAGCTTGGTGGGGGCCTCTACTGAAGCTTTCTTT
.,TRBV12-3/TRBV12-4,few,TRBJ1-3,CASSLSRNTIYF,TGTGCCAGCAGTTTGTCCCGAAACACCATATATTTT
TRBD1,TRBV12-3/TRBV12-4,.,TRBJ2-7,CASSRQGPFYEQYF,TGTGCCAGCAGCAGACAGGGCCCCTTTTACGAGCAGTACTTC
TRBD2,TRBV5-1,few,TRBJ2-1,CASSPGLAGFDEQFF,TGCGCCAGCAGCCCGGGACTAGCGGGATTCGATGAGCAGTTCTTC
.,TRBV12-3/TRBV12-4,.,TRBJ2-5,CASSDSSAQETQYF,TGTGCCAGCAGCGACAGTAGCGCCCAAGAGACCCAGTACTTC